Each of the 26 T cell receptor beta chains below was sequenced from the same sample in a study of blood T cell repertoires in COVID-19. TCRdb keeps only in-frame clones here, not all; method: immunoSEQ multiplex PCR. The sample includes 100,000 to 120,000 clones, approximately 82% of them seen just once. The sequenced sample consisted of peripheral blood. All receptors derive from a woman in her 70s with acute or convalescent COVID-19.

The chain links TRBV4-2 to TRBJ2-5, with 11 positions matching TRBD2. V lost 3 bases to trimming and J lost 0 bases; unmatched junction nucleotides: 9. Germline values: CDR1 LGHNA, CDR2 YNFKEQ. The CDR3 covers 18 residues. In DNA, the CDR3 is TGTGCCAGCAGCCATAGAATTCCGGGACTAGCGGACCAAGAGACCCAGTACTTC. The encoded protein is CASSHRIPGLADQETQYF.

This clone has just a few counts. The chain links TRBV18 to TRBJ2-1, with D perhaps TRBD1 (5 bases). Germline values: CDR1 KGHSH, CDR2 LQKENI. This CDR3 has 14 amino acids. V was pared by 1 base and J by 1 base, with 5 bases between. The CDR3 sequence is CASSPQGSYNEQFF. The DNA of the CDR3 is TGTGCCAGCTCACCACAGGGGTCCTACAATGAGCAGTTCTTC. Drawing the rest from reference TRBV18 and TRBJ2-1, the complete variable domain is NAGVMQNPRHLVRRRGQEARLRCSPMKGHSHVYWYRQLPEEGLKFMVYLQKENIIDESGMPKERFSAEFPKEGPSILRIQQVVRGDSAAYFCASSPQGSYNEQFFGPGTRLTVL.

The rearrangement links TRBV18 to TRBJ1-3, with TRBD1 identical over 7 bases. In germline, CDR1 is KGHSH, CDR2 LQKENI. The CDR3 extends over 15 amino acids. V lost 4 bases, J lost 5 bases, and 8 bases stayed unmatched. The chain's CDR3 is CASSLGTEQRNTIYF. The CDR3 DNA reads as TGTGCCAGCTCACTCGGGACAGAGCAGAGAAACACCATATATTTT.

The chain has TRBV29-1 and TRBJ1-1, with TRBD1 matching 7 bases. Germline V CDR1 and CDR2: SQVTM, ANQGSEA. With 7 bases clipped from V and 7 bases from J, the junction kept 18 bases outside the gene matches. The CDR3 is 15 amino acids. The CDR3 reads CSATRTGRLMGEAFF. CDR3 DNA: TGCAGCGCGACTCGGACAGGCCGGCTGATGGGTGAAGCTTTCTTT.

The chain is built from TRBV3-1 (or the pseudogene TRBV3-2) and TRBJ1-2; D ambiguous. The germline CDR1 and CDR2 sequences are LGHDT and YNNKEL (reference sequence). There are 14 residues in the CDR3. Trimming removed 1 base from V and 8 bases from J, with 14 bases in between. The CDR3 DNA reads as TGTGCCAGCAGCCAAGGCCCAACGACGAGGGGCTACACCTTC. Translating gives CASSQGPTTRGYTF.

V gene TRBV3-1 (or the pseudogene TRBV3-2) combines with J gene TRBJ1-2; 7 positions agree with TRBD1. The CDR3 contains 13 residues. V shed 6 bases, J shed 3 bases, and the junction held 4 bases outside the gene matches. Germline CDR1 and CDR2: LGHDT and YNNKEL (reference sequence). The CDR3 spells CASSRGTDYGYTF. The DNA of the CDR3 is TGTGCCAGCAGTCGAGGGACAGACTATGGCTACACCTTC.

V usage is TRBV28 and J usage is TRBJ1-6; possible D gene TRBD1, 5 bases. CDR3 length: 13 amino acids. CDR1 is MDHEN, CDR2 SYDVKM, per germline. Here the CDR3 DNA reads TGTGCATCGTGGAGGGGCTCAGGTTCACCCCTCCACTTT. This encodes CASWRGSGSPLHF.

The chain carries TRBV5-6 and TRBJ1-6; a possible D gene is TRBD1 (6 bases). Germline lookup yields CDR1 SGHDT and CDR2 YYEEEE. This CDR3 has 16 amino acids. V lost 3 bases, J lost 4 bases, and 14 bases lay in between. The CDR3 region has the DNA TGTGCCAGCAGCTCTCTAATGGGGGCTTATAATTCACCCCTCCACTTT. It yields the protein CASSSLMGAYNSPLHF.

This CDR3 is CASSATPIRSDEQFF. The CDR3 DNA reads as TGTGCCAGCAGTGCCACTCCTATCCGAAGCGATGAGCAGTTCTTC. The chain recombines TRBV2 with TRBJ2-1; D is unclear. Trimming took 4 bases from V and 8 from J, leaving 18 bases between them. CDR3 size: 15 residues. Germline-derived CDR1 and CDR2 are SNHLY and FYNNEI.

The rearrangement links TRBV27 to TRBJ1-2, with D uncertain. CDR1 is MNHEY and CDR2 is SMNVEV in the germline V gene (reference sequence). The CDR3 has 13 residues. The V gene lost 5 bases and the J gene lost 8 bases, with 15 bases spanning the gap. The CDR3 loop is CASSASDTRGYTF. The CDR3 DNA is TGTGCCAGCAGTGCTTCCGACACCAGAGGCTACACCTTC.

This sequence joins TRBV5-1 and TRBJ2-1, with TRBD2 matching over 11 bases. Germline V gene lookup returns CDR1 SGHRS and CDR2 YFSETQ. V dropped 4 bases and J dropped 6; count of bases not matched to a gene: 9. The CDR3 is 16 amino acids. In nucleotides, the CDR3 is TGCGCCAGCAGCCAAGTAGCGGGAGGGCCGACCAATGAGCAGTTCTTC. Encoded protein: CASSQVAGGPTNEQFF.

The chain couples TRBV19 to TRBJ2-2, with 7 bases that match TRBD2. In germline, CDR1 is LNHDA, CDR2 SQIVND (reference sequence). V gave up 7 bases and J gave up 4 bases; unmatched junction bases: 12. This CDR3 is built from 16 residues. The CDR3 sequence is CASTAREVRATGELFF. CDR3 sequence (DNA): TGTGCCAGTACTGCCCGGGAGGTGAGGGCCACCGGGGAGCTGTTTTTT.

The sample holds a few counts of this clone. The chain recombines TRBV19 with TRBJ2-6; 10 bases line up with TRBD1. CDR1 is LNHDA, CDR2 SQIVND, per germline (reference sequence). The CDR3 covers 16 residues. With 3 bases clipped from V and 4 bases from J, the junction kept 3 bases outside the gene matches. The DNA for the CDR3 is TGTGCCAGTAGTATGGGGACAGGGGCCGGGGCCAACGTCCTGACTTTC. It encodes CASSMGTGAGANVLTF.

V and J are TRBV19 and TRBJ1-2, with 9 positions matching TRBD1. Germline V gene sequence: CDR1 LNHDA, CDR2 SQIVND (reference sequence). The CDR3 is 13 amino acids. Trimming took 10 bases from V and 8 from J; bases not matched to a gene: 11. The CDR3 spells CAILPTGGRGYTF. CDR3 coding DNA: TGTGCCATTTTGCCGACAGGGGGGCGAGGCTACACCTTC. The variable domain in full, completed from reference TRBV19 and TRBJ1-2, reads DGGITQSPKYLFRKEGQNVTLSCEQNLNHDAMYWYRQDPGQGLRLIYYSQIVNDFQKGDIAEGYSVSREKKESFPLTVTSAQKNPTAFYLCAILPTGGRGYTFGSGTRLTVV.

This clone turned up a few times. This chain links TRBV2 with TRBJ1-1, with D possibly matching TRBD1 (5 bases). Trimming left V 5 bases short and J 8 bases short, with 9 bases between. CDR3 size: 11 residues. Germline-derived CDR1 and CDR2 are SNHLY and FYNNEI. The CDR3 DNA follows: TGTGCCAGCAGTCTCGACAGAGAAGCTTTCTTT. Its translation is CASSLDREAFF.

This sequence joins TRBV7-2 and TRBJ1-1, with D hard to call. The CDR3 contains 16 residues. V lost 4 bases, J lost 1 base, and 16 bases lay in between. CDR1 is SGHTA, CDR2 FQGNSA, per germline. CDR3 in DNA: TGTGCCAGCAGCTCGGACCGACTACACCCGAACACTGAAGCTTTCTTT. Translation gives CASSSDRLHPNTEAFF.

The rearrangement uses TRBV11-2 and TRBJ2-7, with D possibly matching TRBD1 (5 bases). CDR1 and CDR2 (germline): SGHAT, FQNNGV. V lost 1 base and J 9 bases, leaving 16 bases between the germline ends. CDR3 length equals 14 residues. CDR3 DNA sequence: TGTGCCAGCAGCTTAGTAGAAGAAGGGGTTGGGCAGTACTTC. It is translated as CASSLVEEGVGQYF.

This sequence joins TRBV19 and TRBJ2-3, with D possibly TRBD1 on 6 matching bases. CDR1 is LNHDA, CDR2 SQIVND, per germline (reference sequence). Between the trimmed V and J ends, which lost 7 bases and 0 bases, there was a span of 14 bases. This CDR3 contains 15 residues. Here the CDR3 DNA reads TGTGCCAGTAAGCGACAGGTGACTAGCACAGATACGCAGTATTTT. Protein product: CASKRQVTSTDTQYF.

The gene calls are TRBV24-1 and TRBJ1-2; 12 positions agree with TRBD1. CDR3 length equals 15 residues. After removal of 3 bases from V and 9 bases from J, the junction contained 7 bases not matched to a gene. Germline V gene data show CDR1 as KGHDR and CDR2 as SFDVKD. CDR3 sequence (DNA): TGTGCCACCAGTGATATTGCGGGACAGGGGGCTCGCTACACCTTC. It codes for CATSDIAGQGARYTF.

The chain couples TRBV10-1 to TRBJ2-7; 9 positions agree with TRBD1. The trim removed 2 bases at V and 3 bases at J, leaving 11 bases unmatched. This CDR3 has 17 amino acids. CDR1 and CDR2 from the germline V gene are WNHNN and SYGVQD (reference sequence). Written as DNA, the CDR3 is TGCGCCAGCAGTGAGCAATACCGGGACAGGGATAACTACGAGCAGTACGTC. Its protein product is CASSEQYRDRDNYEQYV.

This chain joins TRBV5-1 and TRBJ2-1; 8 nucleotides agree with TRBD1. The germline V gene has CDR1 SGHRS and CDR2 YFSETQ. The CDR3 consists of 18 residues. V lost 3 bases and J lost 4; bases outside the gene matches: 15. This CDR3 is CASSSSYTGQGTYNEQFF. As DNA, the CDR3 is TGCGCCAGCAGCTCCAGCTATACAGGACAGGGAACTTACAATGAGCAGTTCTTC.

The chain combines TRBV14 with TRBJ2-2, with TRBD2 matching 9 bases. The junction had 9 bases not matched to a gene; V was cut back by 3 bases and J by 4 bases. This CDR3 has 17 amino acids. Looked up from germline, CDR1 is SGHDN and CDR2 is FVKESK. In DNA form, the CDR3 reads TGTGCCAGCAGCCATTTTAGCGGGAGATTGAGCACCGGGGAGCTGTTTTTT. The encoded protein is CASSHFSGRLSTGELFF. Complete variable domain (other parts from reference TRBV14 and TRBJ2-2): EAGVTQFPSHSVIEKGQTVTLRCDPISGHDNLYWYRRVMGKEIKFLLHFVKESKQDESGMPNNRFLAERTGGTYSTLKVQPAELEDSGVYFCASSHFSGRLSTGELFFGEGSRLTVL.

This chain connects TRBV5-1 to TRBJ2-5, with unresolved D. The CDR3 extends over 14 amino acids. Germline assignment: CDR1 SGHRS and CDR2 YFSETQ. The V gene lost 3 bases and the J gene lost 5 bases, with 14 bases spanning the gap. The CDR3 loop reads CASSSLSAGETQYF. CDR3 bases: TGCGCCAGCAGCTCCCTGTCAGCCGGGGAGACCCAGTACTTC.

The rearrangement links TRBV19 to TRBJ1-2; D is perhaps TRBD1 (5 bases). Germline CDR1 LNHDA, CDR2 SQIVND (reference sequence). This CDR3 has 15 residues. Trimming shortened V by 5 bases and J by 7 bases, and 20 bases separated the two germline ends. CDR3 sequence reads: CASSPKSGTAPGYTF. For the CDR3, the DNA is TGTGCCAGTAGTCCCAAGAGCGGGACCGCTCCTGGCTACACCTTC.

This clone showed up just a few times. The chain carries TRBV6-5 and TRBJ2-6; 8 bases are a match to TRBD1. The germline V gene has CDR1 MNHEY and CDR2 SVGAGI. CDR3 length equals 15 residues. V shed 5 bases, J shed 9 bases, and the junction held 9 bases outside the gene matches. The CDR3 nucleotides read TGTGCCAGCAGTCACCCCCGGGACAGGATCAACGTCCTGACTTTC. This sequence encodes CASSHPRDRINVLTF.

The CDR3 nucleotides read TGTGCCAGCAGCCACCAGCTAGCGGAAGGCTTTACAGATACGCAGTATTTT. Residues: CASSHQLAEGFTDTQYF. The rearrangement links TRBV3-1 (or the pseudogene TRBV3-2) to TRBJ2-3; 7 bases agree with TRBD2. This CDR3 is built from 17 residues. V gave up 3 bases and J gave up 3 bases; unmatched junction bases: 12. Germline lookup yields CDR1 LGHDT and CDR2 YNNKEL (reference sequence).